Here is one T cell receptor beta chain with its context. These data belong to a study of blood T cell repertoires in COVID-19. On the study more broadly: Samples of COVID-19 (acute and convalescent) were obtained from the United States, Italy and Spain. From T cells, B-cell-depleted T cells, or PBMCs came the material, which was cDNA or gDNA.

Participants, about 18 to 90 years old, spanned more than 20 US areas. Cohort assignment relied on participant-reported clinical history. V was pared by 5 bases and J by 1 base, with 7 bases of the junction left unmatched. Germline values: CDR1 MNHEY, CDR2 SVGEGT. The CDR3 contains 15 residues. TCRdb keeps only in-frame clones here, not all; method: immunoSEQ multiplex PCR. The sample holds about 200,000 clones, about 82% seen once. Sequencing input: PBMCs or T cells enriched from blood (not recorded which). J is TRBJ1-1 and V is TRBV6-2 or TRBV6-3, with 7 bases fitting TRBD1. This TCR came from a middle-aged man with acute COVID-19. This chain's CDR3 is CASSRDSRWNTEAFF. In DNA, the CDR3 is TGTGCCAGCAGTCGGGACAGCCGATGGAACACTGAAGCTTTCTTT.